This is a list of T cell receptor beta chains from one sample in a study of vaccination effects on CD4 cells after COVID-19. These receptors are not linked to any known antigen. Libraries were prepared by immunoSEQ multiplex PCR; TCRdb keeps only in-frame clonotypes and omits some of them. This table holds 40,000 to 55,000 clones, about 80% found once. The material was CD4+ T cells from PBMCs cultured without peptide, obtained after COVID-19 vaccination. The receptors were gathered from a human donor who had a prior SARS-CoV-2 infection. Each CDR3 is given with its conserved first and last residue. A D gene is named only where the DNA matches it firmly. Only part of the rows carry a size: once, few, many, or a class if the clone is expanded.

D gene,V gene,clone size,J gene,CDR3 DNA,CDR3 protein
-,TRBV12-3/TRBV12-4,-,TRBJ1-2,TGTGCCAGCAGTTTCCGGGGCCACTATGGCTACACCTTC,CASSFRGHYGYTF
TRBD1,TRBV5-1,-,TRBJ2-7,TGCGCCAGCAGCTCCTCCGGGACAGCCACCACATCCTACGAGCAGTACTTC,CASSSSGTATTSYEQYF
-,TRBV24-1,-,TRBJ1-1,TGTGCCACCAGTGTAGGGCGGAACACTGAAGCTTTCTTT,CATSVGRNTEAFF
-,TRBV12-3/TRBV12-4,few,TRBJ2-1,TGTGCCAGCAGTCGACAGTACAATGAGCAGTTCTTC,CASSRQYNEQFF
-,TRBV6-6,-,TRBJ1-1,TGTGCCAGCAGTTACCGAGGGCAGGGGAACACTGAAGCTTTCTTT,CASSYRGQGNTEAFF
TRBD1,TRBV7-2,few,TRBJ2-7,TGTGCCAGCAGCTTCGGACAGGGGGCGCTTAGGCAGTACTTC,CASSFGQGALRQYF
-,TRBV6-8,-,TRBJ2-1,TGTGCCAGCAATCGACCACATCACCTATCAAACGTTTTTGAGCAGTTCTTC,CASNRPHHLSNVFEQFF
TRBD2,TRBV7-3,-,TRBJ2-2,TGTGCCAGCAGACCCCACCGGGAGGCCGGGGAGCTGTTTTTT,CASRPHREAGELFF
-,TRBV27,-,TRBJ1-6,TGTGCCAGCAGTCCGTGGGACACCAGTTCACCCCTCCACTTT,CASSPWDTSSPLHF
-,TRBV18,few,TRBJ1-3,TGTGCCAGCTCACGAAGTGAGGGGGACCCTGGAAACACCATATATTTT,CASSRSEGDPGNTIYF
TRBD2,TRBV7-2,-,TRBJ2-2,TGTGCCAGCAGCCAAAGCGGGGGGGCCGGAAGCACCGGGGAGCTGTTTTTT,CASSQSGGAGSTGELFF
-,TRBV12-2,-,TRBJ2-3,TGTGCAAGTCGCCCCCCCGTGACAGATACGCAGTATTTT,CASRPPVTDTQYF
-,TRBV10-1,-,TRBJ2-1,TGCGCCAGCAGTGGACAGGACCTCCTTAACAATGAGCAGTTCTTC,CASSGQDLLNNEQFF
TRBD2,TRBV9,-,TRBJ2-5,TGTGCCAGCAACGCGGGACTAGCGGTCCCTGAGACCCAGTACTTC,CASNAGLAVPETQYF
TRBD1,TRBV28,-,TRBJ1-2,TGTGCCAGCAGTTATTGGACAGGGGGTATTGGCTATGGCTACACCTTC,CASSYWTGGIGYGYTF
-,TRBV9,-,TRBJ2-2,TGTGCCAGCAGTGATAATGCTAGAACCCACCGGGAGCTGTTTTTT,CASSDNARTHRELFF
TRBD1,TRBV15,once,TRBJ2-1,TGTGCCACCAGCAGAGAACGAAGGCCGGGACAGGAGGACAATGAGCAGTTCTTC,CATSRERRPGQEDNEQFF
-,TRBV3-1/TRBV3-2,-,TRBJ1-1,TGTGCCAGCAGCCAAGATCAGGTAGAGGTGAGTTCGGCTGAAGCTTTCTTT,CASSQDQVEVSSAEAFF
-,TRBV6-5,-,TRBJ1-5,TGTGCCAGCAGTCCGAGGGGGGAAGGGAAGCAGCCCCAGCATTTT,CASSPRGEGKQPQHF
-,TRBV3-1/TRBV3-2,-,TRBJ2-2,TGTGCCAGCAGCCTTCTTGACGCCGGGGAGCTGTTTTTT,CASSLLDAGELFF
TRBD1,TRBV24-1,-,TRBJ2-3,TGTGCCACCAGTGACCCAGGGGGCGCGAAGACAGATACGCAGTATTTT,CATSDPGGAKTDTQYF
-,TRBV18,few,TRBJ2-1,TGTGCCAGCTCACCACGGACAATTGTGCATGAGCAGTTCTTC,CASSPRTIVHEQFF
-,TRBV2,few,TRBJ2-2,TGTGCCAGCAGTGTATTGGGCGGGGAGCTGTTTTTT,CASSVLGGELFF
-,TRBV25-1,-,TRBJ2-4,TGTGCCAGCAGTGAATTTGGGGGACAAAACATTCAGTACTTC,CASSEFGGQNIQYF
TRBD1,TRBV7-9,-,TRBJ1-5,TGTGCCAGCAGCTCCGGACAGGGAGGGAATCAGCCCCAGCATTTT,CASSSGQGGNQPQHF
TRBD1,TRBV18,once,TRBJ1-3,TGTGCCAGCTCACCACCGGGACAGGGAAACTCTGGAAACACCATATATTTT,CASSPPGQGNSGNTIYF
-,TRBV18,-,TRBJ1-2,TGTGCCAGCTCACCAACAGCGAACTATGGCTACACCTTC,CASSPTANYGYTF
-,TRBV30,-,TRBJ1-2,TGTGCCTGGAGTGTACAGGAATTGAAAAATGGCTACACCTTC,CAWSVQELKNGYTF
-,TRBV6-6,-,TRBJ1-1,TGTGCCAGCAGTTACGGCCGGGCACGAGATCCTGAAGCTTTCTTT,CASSYGRARDPEAFF
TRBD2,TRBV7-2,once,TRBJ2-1,TGTGCCAGCAGCTTAGGGTTCGGCGGGGGGGCCGCCAATGAGCAGTTCTTC,CASSLGFGGGAANEQFF
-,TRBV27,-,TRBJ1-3,TGTGCCAGCAGGTCAATTGGAAACACCATATATTTT,CASRSIGNTIYF
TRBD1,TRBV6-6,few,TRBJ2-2,TGTGCCAGCAGCAGACAGGGCGGGGAGCTGTTTTTT,CASSRQGGELFF
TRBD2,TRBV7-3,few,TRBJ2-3,TGTGCCAGCAGCCCCAGGACTAGCGGGAGCACAGATACGCAGTATTTT,CASSPRTSGSTDTQYF
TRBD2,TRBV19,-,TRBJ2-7,TGTGCCAGTAGTATGATGTCTAGCGGGGCCTCCTACGAGCAGTACTTC,CASSMMSSGASYEQYF
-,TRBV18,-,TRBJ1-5,TGTGCCAGCTCACCACGCGGAGGAAGAGGCAATCAGCCCCAGCATTTT,CASSPRGGRGNQPQHF
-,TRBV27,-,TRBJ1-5,TGTGCCAGCAGCCAAAAGTGGGGCAGCAATCAGCCCCAGCATTTT,CASSQKWGSNQPQHF
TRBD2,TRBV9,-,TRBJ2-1,TGTGCCAGCAGCCCGGGGATTAGCGGGAGTGGCTCCTACAATGAGCAGTTCTTC,CASSPGISGSGSYNEQFF
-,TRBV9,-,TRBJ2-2,TGTGCCCGCGCAACGGCGGACACCGGGGAGCTGTTTTTT,CARATADTGELFF
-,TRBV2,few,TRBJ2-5,TGTGCCAGCAGTCCGGACAGCGGGGAGACCCAGTACTTC,CASSPDSGETQYF
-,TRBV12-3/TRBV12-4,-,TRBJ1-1,TGTGCCAGCAGTTTAGACGACGACACTGAAGCTTTCTTT,CASSLDDDTEAFF
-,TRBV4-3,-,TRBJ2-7,TGCGCCAGCAGCCCTGCGACAGGACGAACCTACGAGCAGTACTTC,CASSPATGRTYEQYF
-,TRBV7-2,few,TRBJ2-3,TGTGCCAGCAGCCGCGTTCTGTCGGAAAGAGCGCAGTATTTT,CASSRVLSERAQYF
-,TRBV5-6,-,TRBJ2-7,TGTGCCAGCAGCCTAACTCCAGTGAGCTCCTACGAGCAGTACTTC,CASSLTPVSSYEQYF
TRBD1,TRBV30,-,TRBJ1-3,TGTGCCTGGAGGAACAGGGGGCTCTCTGGAAACACCATATATTTT,CAWRNRGLSGNTIYF
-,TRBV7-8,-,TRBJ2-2,TGTGCCAGCAAGAGAGGGGTCGGCGGGCCGAACACCGGGGAGCTGTTTTTT,CASKRGVGGPNTGELFF
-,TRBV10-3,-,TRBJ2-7,TGTGCCTCCCGGGACAACTCCTACGAGCAGTACTTC,CASRDNSYEQYF
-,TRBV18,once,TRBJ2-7,TGTGCCAGCTCACTGAGGAGAGGACGCTCCTACGAGCAGTACTTC,CASSLRRGRSYEQYF
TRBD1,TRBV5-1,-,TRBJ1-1,TGCGCCAGCAGCGACCAGTATGGACAGGTGAACACTGAAGCTTTCTTT,CASSDQYGQVNTEAFF
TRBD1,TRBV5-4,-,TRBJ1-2,TGTGCCAGCAGCTCACAGGGGGCGCCCTATGGCTACACCTTC,CASSSQGAPYGYTF
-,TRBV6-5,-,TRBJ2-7,TGTGCCAGCAGTTCTTTCTTGGACAGAACCTACGAGCAGTACTTC,CASSSFLDRTYEQYF
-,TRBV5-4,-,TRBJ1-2,TGTGCCAGCAGCTTTATGACGCAGAACTATGGCTACACCTTC,CASSFMTQNYGYTF
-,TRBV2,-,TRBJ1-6,TGTGCCAGCAGTACAGGGAATTCACCCCTCCACTTT,CASSTGNSPLHF
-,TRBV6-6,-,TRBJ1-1,TGTGCCAGCGTAGGCCACCAGACAGGGAACACTGAAGCTTTCTTT,CASVGHQTGNTEAFF
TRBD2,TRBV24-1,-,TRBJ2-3,TGTGCCACCAGTGACTCAACTAGCGGGGGGTGCACAGATACGCAGTATTTT,CATSDSTSGGCTDTQYF
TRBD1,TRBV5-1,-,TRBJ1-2,TGCGCCAGCAGCCCTGCCCAGGGGGGGTATGGCTACACCTTC,CASSPAQGGYGYTF
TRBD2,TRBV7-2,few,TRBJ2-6,TGTGCCAGCAGCTTCCGAGCGGGAGGGGCTGGGGCCAACGTCCTGACTTTC,CASSFRAGGAGANVLTF